The rows below give T cell receptor beta chains drawn from one sample of a study of human T cells and chemical hapten exposure. Via MiXCR, TCRdb re-called the RACE reads, giving one row per CDR3 protein. Of more than 65,000 distinct CDR3 sequences in the sample, about 6.8% were seen once. The material was whole blood, obtained in connection with sensitization to the hapten diphenylcyclopropenone (DPC). All receptors derive from a woman in her 30s with alopecia areata. Some clones in this sample may be carry-over from other donors' samples. Both conserved end residues are part of each CDR3. The D gene is left open where the match is weak. The listing skips clone size in some rows; elsewhere it reads once, few, many or a size class.

. TRBJ2-7 TRBV9 many CASSVGQTRSSYEQYF TGTGCCAGCAGCGTGGGGCAGACACGGAGCTCCTACGAGCAGTACTTC
. TRBJ1-2 TRBV5-1 many CASSPGAQGRGYTF TGCGCCAGCAGCCCGGGGGCCCAGGGGCGAGGCTACACCTTC
. TRBJ2-1 TRBV2 many CASSGLMSRGEQFF TGTGCCAGCAGCGGACTAATGTCTCGGGGTGAGCAGTTCTTC
. TRBJ1-3 TRBV6-5 many CASSGGQVSGNTIYF TGTGCCAGCAGTGGGGGCCAGGTCTCTGGAAACACCATATATTTT
. TRBJ2-2 TRBV20-1 many CSAPGDTGELFF TGCAGTGCTCCGGGGGACACCGGGGAGCTGTTTTTT
TRBD1 TRBJ1-5 TRBV6-6 few CASSRAPTGDTGQPQHF TGTGCCAGCAGTCGAGCCCCGACAGGGGATACGGGGCAGCCCCAGCATTTT
. TRBJ2-5 TRBV5-1 few CASSEPYRETQYF TGCGCCAGCAGCGAACCCTACCGGGAGACCCAGTACTTC
TRBD1 TRBJ1-1 TRBV12-5 many CASGLMTGDAEAFF TGTGCTAGTGGCCTAATGACAGGGGACGCTGAAGCTTTCTTT
TRBD1 TRBJ1-5 TRBV12-3/TRBV12-4 . CASSFVGPGQAGNQPQHF TGTGCCAGCAGTTTCGTTGGACCGGGACAGGCTGGCAATCAGCCCCAGCATTTT
. TRBJ1-2 TRBV4-2 many CASSQVLRSGYTF TGTGCCAGCAGCCAAGTCTTAAGAAGTGGCTACACCTTC
. TRBJ1-1 TRBV6-6 many CASSASGTTEAFF TGTGCCAGCAGCGCATCGGGCACCACTGAAGCTTTCTTT
TRBD2 TRBJ2-7 TRBV11-2 many CASSSGLEQYF TGTGCCAGCAGTTCGGGACTAGAGCAGTACTTC
. TRBJ2-7 TRBV27 few CASTNHYEQYF TGTGCCAGCACAAACCACTACGAGCAGTACTTC
. TRBJ1-3 TRBV20-1 . CSAVPRLCGNTIYF TGCAGTGCCGTCCCGCGGCTCTGTGGAAACACCATATATTTT
. TRBJ2-2 TRBV11-2 many CASSNTGTQNTGELFF TGTGCCAGCAGCAACACCGGGACGCAGAACACCGGGGAGCTGTTTTTT
. TRBJ2-1 TRBV6-6 many CASSRHESSYNEQFF TGTGCCAGCAGCCGCCATGAAAGCTCCTACAATGAGCAGTTCTTC
TRBD1 TRBJ2-7 TRBV6-6 many CASSYFQGASYEQYF TGTGCCAGCAGTTACTTCCAGGGGGCCTCCTACGAGCAGTACTTC
. TRBJ1-2 TRBV6-1 many CASSEGYRGGYTF TGTGCCAGCAGTGAAGGGTATCGGGGCGGCTACACCTTC
. TRBJ1-1 TRBV15 . CATSRGSTAGTEAFF TGTGCCACCAGCAGAGGGTCAACGGCGGGGACTGAAGCTTTCTTT
. TRBJ2-5 TRBV5-1 few CASSLLRGAIQETQYF TGCGCCAGCAGCTTGTTGAGGGGGGCGATTCAAGAGACCCAGTACTTC
TRBD1 TRBJ1-5 TRBV19 few CASSMGGGQPQHF TGTGCCAGTAGTATGGGAGGGGGCCAGCCCCAGCATTTT
. TRBJ1-2 TRBV6-6 . CASRARDNTNYGYTF TGTGCCAGCAGGGCAAGGGACAATACTAACTATGGCTACACCTTC
. TRBJ1-2 TRBV5-1 many CASSFQDGKYGYTF TGCGCCAGCAGCTTCCAGGACGGGAAGTATGGCTACACCTTC
TRBD2 TRBJ2-2 TRBV4-2 . CASSHATSASGGGGGELFF TGTGCCAGCAGCCATGCTACATCTGCTAGCGGGGGGGGCGGCGGGGAGCTGTTTTTT
TRBD1 TRBJ1-2 TRBV20-1 . CSALNRGLYGYTF TGCAGTGCCTTAAACAGGGGTCTGTATGGCTACACCTTC
. TRBJ1-5 TRBV20-1 many CSARDTLNQPQHF TGCAGTGCTAGAGATACCCTAAATCAGCCCCAGCATTTT
. TRBJ2-7 TRBV5-1 many CASSGQGGSSYEQYF TGCGCCAGCAGCGGCCAGGGAGGTTCATCCTACGAGCAGTACTTC
. TRBJ2-7 TRBV25-1 many CASRQGLAEQYF TGTGCCAGCAGGCAGGGGTTAGCCGAGCAGTACTTC
TRBD1 TRBJ1-1 TRBV29-1 many CSVADRGGKNTEAFF TGCAGCGTCGCCGACAGGGGAGGGAAGAACACTGAAGCTTTCTTT
. TRBJ1-5 TRBV25-1 many CASSPGRDNQPQHF TGTGCCAGCAGCCCGGGACGGGACAATCAGCCCCAGCATTTT
TRBD1 TRBJ2-1 TRBV30 many CAWTLTGGPYNEQFF TGTGCCTGGACCCTGACAGGGGGGCCCTACAATGAGCAGTTCTTC
. TRBJ1-2 TRBV14 . CASSQQTGLNYGYTF TGTGCCAGCAGCCAGCAGACAGGCCTTAACTATGGCTACACCTTC
. TRBJ1-1 TRBV30 many CAWSVSGVNTEAFF TGTGCCTGGAGTGTCTCTGGGGTGAACACTGAAGCTTTCTTT
. TRBJ1-6 TRBV2 many CASRIENSPLHF TGTGCCAGCAGAATTGAGAATTCACCCCTCCACTTT
. TRBJ2-6 TRBV2 many CASSTARAGANVLTF TGTGCCAGCAGCACCGCAAGGGCTGGGGCCAACGTCCTGACTTTC
. TRBJ1-1 TRBV6-1 . CASSDGWGMNTEAFF TGTGCCAGCAGCGATGGTTGGGGGATGAACACTGAAGCTTTCTTT
. TRBJ1-1 TRBV10-3 . CAISQRSNTEAFF TGTGCCATCAGTCAGAGGTCGAACACTGAAGCTTTCTTT
TRBD1 TRBJ2-7 TRBV6-6 many CASSTRQGFSEQYF TGTGCCAGCAGTACACGACAGGGTTTTAGCGAGCAGTACTTC
TRBD1 TRBJ2-3 TRBV5-1 many CASSLGQGKADTQYF TGCGCCAGCAGCTTGGGACAGGGTAAGGCAGATACGCAGTATTTT
TRBD1 TRBJ2-5 TRBV6-6 many CASSYSVRGKQETQYF TGTGCCAGCAGTTACTCGGTCAGGGGGAAACAAGAGACCCAGTACTTC
TRBD1 TRBJ1-2 TRBV29-1 many CSVNRGTSGYTF TGCAGCGTTAACAGGGGAACGAGCGGCTACACCTTC
. TRBJ1-4 TRBV7-9 many CASSFEGEKLFF TGTGCCAGCAGCTTTGAGGGGGAAAAACTGTTTTTT
. TRBJ2-3 TRBV24-1 many CATGEGTDTQYF TGTGCCACAGGGGAGGGCACAGATACGCAGTATTTT